This note documents a single TCR beta chain sequence. Its specificity is unknown. This CDR3 is built from 17 residues. Looked up from germline, CDR1 is DFQATT and CDR2 is SNEGSKA (reference sequence). This sample is drawn from a study of monozygotic twins with inflammatory bowel disease. Researchers used template switching to add UMIs featuring a 6-nucleotide sample barcode. TCRalpha and TCRbeta cDNA went through nested PCRs of roughly 15 and 9 cycles, two in total. Reanalyzing the 5' RACE reads, TCRdb keeps one entry per CDR3 protein, without DNA. This listing includes 150,000 to 200,000 distinct CDR3 sequences. Findings and limits, study-wide: Possibly because of limited power, concordant and discordant twins showed no difference in repertoire similarity. Varied immunosuppressive treatments among patients may have increased repertoire variability.

The chain uses TRBV20-1 and TRBJ2-3; TCRdb outputs TRBD2, but without DNA this stays unchecked. The sample was blood. This clonotype was obtained from a human donor with ulcerative colitis or Crohn's disease, or a healthy co-twin of an affected twin (not recorded which). The CDR3: CSATGTSGGGHTDTQYF.